Presented here are 11 T cell receptor beta chains from one specimen sequenced in a study of a mutant IDH1 vaccine in newly diagnosed glioma. Time point meaning: week 35, safety follow-up. Each vaccine dose was 300 ug of mutant IDH1 20-mer peptide, with topical imiquimod. These receptors' targets are unknown. Assay used: immunoSEQ multiplex PCR; TCRdb lists only in-frame clones, some missing. Of approximately 50,000 clones in the sample, about three quarters were seen once. The specimen comprised PBMCs, sampled from a glioma patient whose treatment included an IDH1 peptide vaccine. These receptors were taken from a man between 40 and 49 years old with glioma.

The chain links TRBV7-9 to TRBJ2-7; D gene ambiguous. This CDR3 is built from 13 residues. CDR1 is SEHNR, CDR2 FQNEAQ, per germline (reference sequence). Trimming took 5 bases from V and 3 from J, leaving 11 bases between them. CDR3 nucleotide sequence: TGTGCCAGCAGCCCTAGAGGCAGCTACGAGCAGTACTTC. Its translation is CASSPRGSYEQYF.

The chain links TRBV6-4 to TRBJ2-2, with D unclear. Germline CDR1 MRHNA, CDR2 SNTAGT. This CDR3 is built from 13 residues. Trimming pared 2 bases from V and 1 base from J, leaving 2 bases between. The CDR3 loop is CASSDGNTGELFF. The CDR3 DNA follows: TGTGCCAGCAGTGACGGGAACACCGGGGAGCTGTTTTTT.

This clone was seen once. The chain links TRBV5-1 to TRBJ2-5; the match to TRBD2 covers 7 bases. The CDR3 has 16 residues. Germline assignment: CDR1 SGHRS and CDR2 YFSETQ. V lost 3 bases to trimming and J lost 3 bases; unmatched junction nucleotides: 11. The CDR3, as DNA: TGCGCCAGCAGCTACCGGACTAGATTGACGGAAGAGACCCAGTACTTC. It yields the protein CASSYRTRLTEETQYF.

V and J are TRBV6-5 and TRBJ2-1, with 8 bases that match TRBD2. The V and J ends lost 0 bases and 10 bases, in that order; junction bases with no gene match: 8. From germline, CDR1 is MNHEY and CDR2 SVGAGI. CDR3 length: 15 residues. The CDR3: CASSYSAGETGEQFF. For the CDR3, the DNA is TGTGCCAGCAGTTACTCAGCGGGAGAGACCGGGGAGCAGTTCTTC.

This chain links TRBV19 with TRBJ2-7; 7 bases fit TRBD2. Germline V gives CDR1 LNHDA, CDR2 SQIVND (reference sequence). V shed 6 bases and J 1 base; nucleotides not matched to a gene: 12. The CDR3 is 16 amino acids. CDR3 region: CASSPPGGAASYEQYF. CDR3 in DNA: TGTGCCAGTAGCCCCCCGGGGGGAGCAGCTTCCTACGAGCAGTACTTC. Variable domain in full (rest from reference TRBV19 and TRBJ2-7): DGGITQSPKYLFRKEGQNVTLSCEQNLNHDAMYWYRQDPGQGLRLIYYSQIVNDFQKGDIAEGYSVSREKKESFPLTVTSAQKNPTAFYLCASSPPGGAASYEQYFGPGTRLTVT.

The rearrangement uses TRBV11-2 and TRBJ1-2; D possibly corresponds to TRBD1 (5 bases). The germline gives CDR1 SGHAT, CDR2 FQNNGV. The length of the CDR3 is 15 residues. V dropped 0 bases and J dropped 3 bases, with 11 bases sitting between them. CDR3 DNA: TGTGCCAGCAGCTTAGATCGAGGGGCACACTATGGCTACACCTTC. Its translation: CASSLDRGAHYGYTF.

The V and J genes are TRBV6-6 and TRBJ1-2; the match to TRBD1 covers 7 bases. The CDR3 runs to 13 residues. V lost 6 bases and J lost 7; bases outside the gene matches: 8. Germline V lookup: CDR1 MNHNY, CDR2 SVGAGI (reference sequence). The CDR3 DNA reads TGTGCCAGCAGAAGCGACAGGACAGGTGGCTACACCTTC. Amino acid sequence: CASRSDRTGGYTF.

This chain uses TRBV18 with TRBJ2-7; D is possibly TRBD1 (6 bases). V lost 2 bases and J lost 5, with 16 bases in between. The germline V gene encodes CDR1 KGHSH and CDR2 LQKENI. The CDR3 runs 15 residues. CDR3 sequence: CASSPREQGIHEQYF. The CDR3 nucleotides are TGTGCCAGCTCACCAAGGGAACAGGGCATCCACGAGCAGTACTTC.

V gene TRBV11-3 combines with J gene TRBJ1-1, with D possibly TRBD1 on 6 matching bases. Germline lookup yields CDR1 SGHNT and CDR2 YENEEA. The length of the CDR3 is 15 residues. V was cut by 5 bases and J by 2 bases, with 15 bases left in between. CDR3 in amino acids: CASSPNRAGNTEAFF. CDR3 bases: TGTGCCAGCAGCCCAAACAGGGCAGGAAACACTGAAGCTTTCTTT.

The gene calls are TRBV19 and TRBJ1-5; D is uncertain. Trimming removed 5 bases at V and 0 bases at J, with 11 bases between. From germline, CDR1 is LNHDA and CDR2 SQIVND (reference sequence). The CDR3 runs 15 residues. CDR3 region: CASSLGRYSNQPQHF. The CDR3 nucleotides read TGTGCCAGTAGTCTCGGACGGTATAGCAATCAGCCCCAGCATTTT.

V is TRBV7-6 and J is TRBJ2-1; unclear D gene. V lost 3 bases to trimming and J lost 0 bases, with 9 bases between them. Germline V gives CDR1 SGHVS, CDR2 FNYEAQ. This CDR3 comprises 15 residues. The CDR3 bases are TGTGCCAGCAGCTTTATCGGGTCCTCCTACAATGAGCAGTTCTTC. This sequence encodes CASSFIGSSYNEQFF.